Sequencing of this T cell receptor beta chain was carried out in a study of T cells after yellow fever vaccination. General study findings and limits: There was a small share of clonotypes that showed up in both the CD4 and CD8 compartments.

Turning to this clonotype: Its antigen is currently unknown.

Each CDR3 protein gets one entry after TCRdb re-called the 5' RACE reads with MiXCR. Here the sample spans 50,000 or so distinct CDR3 sequences, roughly 7.4% being singletons. V lost 0 bases and J lost 9, with 8 bases in between. Germline V gene data show CDR1 as LGHNA and CDR2 as YSLEER. The CDR3 has 13 amino acids. The J gene is TRBJ2-2, the V gene TRBV4-3; D gene unclear. The TCR comes from a man younger than 30 who received the YFV17D yellow fever vaccine. Here the sequenced sample was CD8+ T cells sorted from PBMCs, taken on the day of the first yellow fever vaccination. The CDR3 nucleotides read TGCGCCAGCAGCCAAGACGAGGTCAGGGAGCTGTTTTTT. It specifies CASSQDEVRELFF.